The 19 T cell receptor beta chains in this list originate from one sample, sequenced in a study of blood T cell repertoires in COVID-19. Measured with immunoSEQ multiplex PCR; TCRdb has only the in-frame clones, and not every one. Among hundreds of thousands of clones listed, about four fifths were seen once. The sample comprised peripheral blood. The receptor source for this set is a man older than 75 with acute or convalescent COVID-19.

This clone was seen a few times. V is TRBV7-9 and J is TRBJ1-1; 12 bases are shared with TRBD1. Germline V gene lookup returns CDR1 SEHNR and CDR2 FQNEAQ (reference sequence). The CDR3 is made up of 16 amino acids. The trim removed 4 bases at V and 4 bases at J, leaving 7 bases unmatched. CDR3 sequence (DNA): TGTGCCAGCAGCTCCGGGACAGGGGGCTTTGGCACTGAAGCTTTCTTT. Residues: CASSSGTGGFGTEAFF.

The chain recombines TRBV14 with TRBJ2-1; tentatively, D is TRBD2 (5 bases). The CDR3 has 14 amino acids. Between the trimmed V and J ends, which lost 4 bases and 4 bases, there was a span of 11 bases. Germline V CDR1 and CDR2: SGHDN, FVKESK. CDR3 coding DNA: TGTGCCAGCAGCCCCAAGCGGCCGTACAATGAGCAGTTCTTC. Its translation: CASSPKRPYNEQFF.

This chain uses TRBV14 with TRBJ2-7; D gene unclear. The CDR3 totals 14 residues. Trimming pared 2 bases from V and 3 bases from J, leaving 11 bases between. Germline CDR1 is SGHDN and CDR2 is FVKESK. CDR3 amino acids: CASSQTGAFYEQYF. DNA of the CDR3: TGTGCCAGCAGCCAAACGGGTGCCTTCTACGAGCAGTACTTC.

The CDR3 DNA reads TGTGCCACCAGCGACAGGAGTATCTCTGGGGCCAACGTCCTGACTTTC. Translation: CATSDRSISGANVLTF. V usage is TRBV24-1 and J usage is TRBJ2-6; weak D call: TRBD1 (6 bases). The CDR3 runs to 16 residues. Per the germline V gene, CDR1 is KGHDR and CDR2 is SFDVKD. V lost 7 bases and J lost 0, with 12 bases in between.

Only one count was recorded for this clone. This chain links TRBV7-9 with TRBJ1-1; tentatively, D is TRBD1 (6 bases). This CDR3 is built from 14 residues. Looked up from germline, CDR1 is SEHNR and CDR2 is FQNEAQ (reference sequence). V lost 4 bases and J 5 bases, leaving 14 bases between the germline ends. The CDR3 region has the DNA TGTGCCAGCAGCTGGCCCCTAGGGGGTACTGAAGCTTTCTTT. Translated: CASSWPLGGTEAFF.

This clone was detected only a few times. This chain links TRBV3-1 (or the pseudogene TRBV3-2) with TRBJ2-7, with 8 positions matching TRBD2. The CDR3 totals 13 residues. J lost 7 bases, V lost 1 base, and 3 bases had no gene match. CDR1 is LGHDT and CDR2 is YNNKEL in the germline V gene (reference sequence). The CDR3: CASSQVPGGEQYF. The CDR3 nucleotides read TGTGCCAGCAGCCAAGTACCGGGAGGGGAGCAGTACTTC.

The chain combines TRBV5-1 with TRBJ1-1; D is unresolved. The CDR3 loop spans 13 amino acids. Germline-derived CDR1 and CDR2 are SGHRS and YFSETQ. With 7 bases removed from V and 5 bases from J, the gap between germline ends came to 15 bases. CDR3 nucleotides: TGCGCCAGCTTCCACACCGGAGGTACTGAAGCTTTCTTT. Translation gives CASFHTGGTEAFF.

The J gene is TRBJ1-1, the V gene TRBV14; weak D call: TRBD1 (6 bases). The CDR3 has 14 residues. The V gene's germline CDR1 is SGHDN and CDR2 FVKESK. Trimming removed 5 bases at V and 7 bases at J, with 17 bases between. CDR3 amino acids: CASSTRGGVGEAFF. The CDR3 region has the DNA TGTGCCAGCAGCACCCGAGGGGGAGTCGGTGAAGCTTTCTTT.

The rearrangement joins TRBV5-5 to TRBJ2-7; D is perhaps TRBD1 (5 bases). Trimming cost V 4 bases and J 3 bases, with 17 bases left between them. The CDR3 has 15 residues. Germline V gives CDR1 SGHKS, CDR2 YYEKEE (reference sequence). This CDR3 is CASSQHPQDGYEQYF. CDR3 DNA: TGTGCCAGCAGCCAACATCCACAGGACGGCTACGAGCAGTACTTC.

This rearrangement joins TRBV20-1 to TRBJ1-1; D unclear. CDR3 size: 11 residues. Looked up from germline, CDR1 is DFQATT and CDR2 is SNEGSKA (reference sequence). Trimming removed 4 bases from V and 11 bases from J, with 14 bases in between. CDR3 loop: CSATRTEKAFF. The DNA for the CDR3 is TGCAGTGCTACTCGTACCGAGAAGGCTTTCTTT.

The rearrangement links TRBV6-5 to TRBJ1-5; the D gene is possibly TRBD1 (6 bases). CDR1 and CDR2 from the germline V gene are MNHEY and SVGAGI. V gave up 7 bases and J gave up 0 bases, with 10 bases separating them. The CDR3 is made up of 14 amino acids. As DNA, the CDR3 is TGTGCCAGCAAACAGGGCCCTAGCAATCAGCCCCAGCATTTT. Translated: CASKQGPSNQPQHF.

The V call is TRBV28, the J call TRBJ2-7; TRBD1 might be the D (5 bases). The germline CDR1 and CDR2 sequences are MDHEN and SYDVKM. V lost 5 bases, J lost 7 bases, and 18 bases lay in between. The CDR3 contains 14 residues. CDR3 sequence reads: CASSPPHRLPEQYF. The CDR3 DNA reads TGTGCCAGCAGTCCCCCGCACAGGCTCCCTGAGCAGTACTTC.

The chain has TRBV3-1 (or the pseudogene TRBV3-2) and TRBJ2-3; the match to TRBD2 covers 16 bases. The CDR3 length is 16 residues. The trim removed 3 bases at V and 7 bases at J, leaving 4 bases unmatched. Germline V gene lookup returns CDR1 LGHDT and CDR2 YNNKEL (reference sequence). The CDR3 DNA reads TGTGCCAGCAGCCAGGGACTAGCGGGGGGGCAAAATACGCAGTATTTT. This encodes CASSQGLAGGQNTQYF.

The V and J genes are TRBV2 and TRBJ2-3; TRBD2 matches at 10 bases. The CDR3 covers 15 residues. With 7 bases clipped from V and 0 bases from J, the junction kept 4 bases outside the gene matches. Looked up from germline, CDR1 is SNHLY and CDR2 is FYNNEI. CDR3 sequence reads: CASILAGPSTDTQYF. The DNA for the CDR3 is TGTGCCAGCATACTAGCGGGGCCCAGCACAGATACGCAGTATTTT.

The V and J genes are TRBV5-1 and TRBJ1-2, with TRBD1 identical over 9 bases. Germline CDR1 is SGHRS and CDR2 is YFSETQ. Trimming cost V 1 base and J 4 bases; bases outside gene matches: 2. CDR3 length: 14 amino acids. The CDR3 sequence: CASSLWDRAYGYTF. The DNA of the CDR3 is TGCGCCAGCAGCTTGTGGGACAGGGCCTATGGCTACACCTTC. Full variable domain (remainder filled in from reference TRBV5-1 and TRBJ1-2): KAGVTQTPRYLIKTRGQQVTLSCSPISGHRSVSWYQQTPGQGLQFLFEYFSETQRNKGNFPGRFSGRQFSNSRSEMNVSTLELGDSALYLCASSLWDRAYGYTFGSGTRLTVV.

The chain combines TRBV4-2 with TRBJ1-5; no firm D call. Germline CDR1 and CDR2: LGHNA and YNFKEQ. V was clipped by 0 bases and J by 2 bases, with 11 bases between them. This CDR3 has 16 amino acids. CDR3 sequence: CASSQEVVVGNQPQHF. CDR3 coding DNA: TGTGCCAGCAGCCAAGAGGTCGTGGTAGGCAATCAGCCCCAGCATTTT.

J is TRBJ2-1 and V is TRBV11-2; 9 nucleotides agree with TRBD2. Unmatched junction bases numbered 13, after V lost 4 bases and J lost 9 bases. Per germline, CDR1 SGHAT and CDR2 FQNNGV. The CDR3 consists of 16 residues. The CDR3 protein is CASSSWRGGQSGEQFF. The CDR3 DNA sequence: TGTGCCAGCAGCTCCTGGCGGGGGGGCCAGTCTGGTGAGCAGTTCTTC.

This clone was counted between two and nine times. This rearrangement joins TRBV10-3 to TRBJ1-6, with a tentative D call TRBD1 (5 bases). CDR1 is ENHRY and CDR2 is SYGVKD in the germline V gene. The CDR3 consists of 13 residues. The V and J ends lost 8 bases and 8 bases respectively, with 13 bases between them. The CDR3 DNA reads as TGTGCCATCCGGGGGGTGGAGGATTCACCCCTCCACTTT. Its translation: CAIRGVEDSPLHF.

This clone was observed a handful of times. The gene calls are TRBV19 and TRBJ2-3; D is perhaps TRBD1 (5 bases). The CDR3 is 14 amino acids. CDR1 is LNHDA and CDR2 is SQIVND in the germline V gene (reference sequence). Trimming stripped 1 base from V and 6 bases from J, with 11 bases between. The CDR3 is CASSIGGPWDTQYF. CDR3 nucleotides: TGTGCCAGTAGTATAGGGGGCCCCTGGGATACGCAGTATTTT.